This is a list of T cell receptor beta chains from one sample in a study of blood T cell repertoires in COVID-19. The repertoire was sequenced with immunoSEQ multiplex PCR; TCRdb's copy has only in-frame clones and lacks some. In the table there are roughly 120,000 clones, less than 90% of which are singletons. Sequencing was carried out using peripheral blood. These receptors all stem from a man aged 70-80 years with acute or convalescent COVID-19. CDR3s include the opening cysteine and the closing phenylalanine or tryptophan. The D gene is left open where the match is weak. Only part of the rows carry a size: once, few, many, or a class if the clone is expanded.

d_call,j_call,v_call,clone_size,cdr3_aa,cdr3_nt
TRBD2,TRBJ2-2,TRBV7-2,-,CASSLGLAGTGELFF,TGTGCCAGCAGCTTAGGTTTAGCGGGAACCGGGGAGCTGTTTTTT
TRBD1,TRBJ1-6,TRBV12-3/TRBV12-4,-,CASSDRGYSPLHF,TGTGCCAGCAGTGACAGGGGATATTCACCCCTCCACTTT
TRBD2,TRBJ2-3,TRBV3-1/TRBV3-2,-,CASSPGGANIPDTQYF,TGTGCCAGCAGCCCCGGGGGGGCCAATATTCCAGATACGCAGTATTTT
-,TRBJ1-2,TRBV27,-,CASSLSPGYGYTF,TGTGCCAGCAGTTTATCTCCGGGCTATGGCTACACCTTC
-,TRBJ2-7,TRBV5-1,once,CASSLPPVYEQYF,TGCGCCAGCAGCTTACCCCCGGTCTACGAGCAGTACTTC
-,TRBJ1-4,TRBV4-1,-,CASSQDYLRGGGEKLFF,TGCGCCAGCAGCCAAGATTATCTACGAGGGGGTGGGGAAAAACTGTTTTTT
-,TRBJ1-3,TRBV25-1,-,CASSAGTPGNTIYF,TGTGCCAGCAGTGCCGGGACTCCAGGAAACACCATATATTTT
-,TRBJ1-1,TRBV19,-,CASSIGYREPNTEAFF,TGTGCCAGTAGTATAGGATACAGGGAGCCGAACACTGAAGCTTTCTTT
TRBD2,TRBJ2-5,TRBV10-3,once,CAISTGTSGGYQETQYF,TGTGCCATCAGTACAGGGACTAGCGGGGGCTACCAAGAGACCCAGTACTTC
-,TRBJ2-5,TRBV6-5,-,CASSYSGTGTQYF,TGTGCCAGCAGTTACTCCGGGACTGGGACCCAGTACTTC
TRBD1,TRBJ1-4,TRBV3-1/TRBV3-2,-,CASSQADRGRNEKLFF,TGTGCCAGCAGCCAGGCCGACAGGGGACGTAATGAAAAACTGTTTTTT
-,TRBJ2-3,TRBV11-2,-,CASSLSVSSTDTQYF,TGTGCCAGCAGCCTCTCGGTATCTAGCACAGATACGCAGTATTTT
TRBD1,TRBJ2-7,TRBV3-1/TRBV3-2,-,CASSQGGRQGAYEQYF,TGTGCCAGCAGCCAGGGGGGTAGACAGGGGGCTTACGAGCAGTACTTC
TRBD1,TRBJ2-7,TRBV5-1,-,CASGTGGQVIYEQYF,TGCGCCAGCGGAACCGGGGGACAGGTTATTTACGAGCAGTACTTC
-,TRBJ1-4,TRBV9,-,CASSVGAGNGANEKLFF,TGTGCCAGCAGCGTAGGGGCAGGGAATGGGGCTAATGAAAAACTGTTTTTT
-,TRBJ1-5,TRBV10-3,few,CAINSYSNQPQHF,TGTGCCATCAACAGTTATAGCAATCAGCCCCAGCATTTT
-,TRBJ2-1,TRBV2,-,CASSDGGGAYNEQFF,TGTGCCAGCAGTGATGGAGGGGGGGCATACAATGAGCAGTTCTTC
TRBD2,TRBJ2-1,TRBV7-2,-,CASSLAAGGTYNEQFF,TGTGCCAGCAGCTTAGCTGCGGGGGGGACCTACAATGAGCAGTTCTTC
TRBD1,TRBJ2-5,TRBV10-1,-,CASSQGGVGQGETQYF,TGCGCCAGCAGTCAAGGGGGTGTAGGACAGGGAGAGACCCAGTACTTC
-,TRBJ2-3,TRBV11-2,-,CASSQSTDTQYF,TGTGCCAGCAGTCAGAGCACAGATACGCAGTATTTT
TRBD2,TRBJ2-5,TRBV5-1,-,CASSRKGGRAETQYF,TGCGCCAGCAGCCGTAAGGGCGGGAGGGCGGAGACCCAGTACTTC
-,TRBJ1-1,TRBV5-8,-,CATLGLQAFF,TGTGCCACCCTCGGGTTGCAAGCTTTCTTT
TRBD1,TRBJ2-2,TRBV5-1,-,CASSPQGQGLAGELFF,TGCGCCAGCAGCCCGCAGGGACAGGGGCTGGCCGGGGAGCTGTTTTTT
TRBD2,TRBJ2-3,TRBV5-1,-,CASSGGTSSDTQYF,TGCGCCAGCAGCGGGGGGACTAGTTCAGATACGCAGTATTTT
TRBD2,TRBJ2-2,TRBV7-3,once,CASSRSRGVEELFF,TGTGCCAGCAGCCGGAGTCGGGGGGTAGAGGAGCTGTTTTTT
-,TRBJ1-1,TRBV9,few,CASSVAVGGEAFF,TGTGCCAGCAGCGTAGCCGTGGGAGGGGAAGCTTTCTTT
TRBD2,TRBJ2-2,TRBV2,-,CASSASGGGTGELFF,TGTGCCAGCAGTGCCAGCGGGGGCGGCACCGGGGAGCTGTTTTTT
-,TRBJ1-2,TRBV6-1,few,CASSEQGRGYTF,TGTGCCAGCAGTGAACAGGGCCGAGGCTACACCTTC
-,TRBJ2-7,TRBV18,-,CASSPPRGDEQYF,TGTGCCAGCTCACCACCGCGGGGAGACGAGCAGTACTTC
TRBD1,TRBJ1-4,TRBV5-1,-,CASSLRTGEKLFF,TGCGCCAGCAGCTTGAGGACAGGCGAAAAACTGTTTTTT
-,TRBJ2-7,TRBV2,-,CASSPSSYEQYF,TGTGCCAGCAGTCCGAGCTCCTACGAGCAGTACTTC
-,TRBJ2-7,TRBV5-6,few,CASSLPPRVSYEQYF,TGTGCCAGCAGCCTCCCCCCCCGAGTTTCCTACGAGCAGTACTTC
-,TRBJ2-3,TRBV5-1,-,CASSLGLRGADTDTQYF,TGCGCCAGCAGCTTGGGTCTCCGGGGGGCTGACACAGATACGCAGTATTTT
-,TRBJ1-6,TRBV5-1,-,CASSLDGGGSSPLHF,TGCGCCAGCAGCTTGGATGGGGGCGGTAGTTCACCCCTCCACTTT
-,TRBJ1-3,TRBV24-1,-,CASVCSGNTIYF,TGTGCCTCGGTGTGCTCTGGAAACACCATATATTTT
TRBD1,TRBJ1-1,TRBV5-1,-,CASSLQGTDGEAFF,TGCGCCAGCAGCTTACAGGGGACTGATGGTGAAGCTTTCTTT
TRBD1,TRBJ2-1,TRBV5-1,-,CASSLARSGQGTDEQFF,TGCGCCAGCAGCTTGGCTAGGTCGGGACAGGGGACCGATGAGCAGTTCTTC
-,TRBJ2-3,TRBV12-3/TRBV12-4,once,CASSLRRDTQYF,TGTGCCAGCAGCCTGCGGAGGGATACGCAGTATTTT
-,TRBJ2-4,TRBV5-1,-,CASSPSGAAKNIQYF,TGCGCCAGCAGCCCGTCGGGAGCAGCCAAAAACATTCAGTACTTC
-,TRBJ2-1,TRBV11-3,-,CASSFSLARDEQFF,TGTGCCAGCAGCTTCTCTCTCGCCAGGGATGAGCAGTTCTTC
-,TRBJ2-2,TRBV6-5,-,CASSPGSGAPGELFF,TGTGCCAGCAGTCCAGGGTCTGGTGCCCCCGGGGAGCTGTTTTTT
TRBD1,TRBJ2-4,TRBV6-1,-,CASSERDGRGLEEDIQYF,TGTGCCAGCAGTGAAAGGGACGGCAGGGGGCTCGAAGAGGACATTCAGTACTTC
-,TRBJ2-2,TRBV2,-,CASSEAAVNTGELFF,TGTGCCAGCAGTGAAGCGGCGGTGAACACCGGGGAGCTGTTTTTT
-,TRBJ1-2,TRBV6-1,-,CASSESFWGGGYTF,TGTGCCAGCAGTGAATCGTTCTGGGGGGGTGGCTACACCTTC
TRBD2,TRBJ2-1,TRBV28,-,CASNRPGLAVNEQFF,TGTGCCAGCAATCGACCGGGACTAGCGGTGAATGAGCAGTTCTTC
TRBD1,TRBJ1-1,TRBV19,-,CASTSTGKGNTEAFF,TGTGCCAGTACCTCGACAGGGAAAGGGAACACTGAAGCTTTCTTT
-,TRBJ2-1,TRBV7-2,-,CASSLGGLPLDEQFF,TGTGCCAGCAGCCTCGGTGGACTACCTCTGGATGAGCAGTTCTTC
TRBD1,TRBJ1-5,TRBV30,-,CAWSPGQGRNQPQHF,TGTGCCTGGAGTCCGGGACAGGGGCGTAATCAGCCCCAGCATTTT
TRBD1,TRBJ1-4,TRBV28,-,CASSFGTGSEKLFF,TGTGCCAGCAGTTTCGGGACAGGGAGTGAAAAACTGTTTTTT
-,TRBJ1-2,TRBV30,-,CAWSVGGEGYGYTF,TGTGCCTGGAGTGTCGGGGGGGAGGGCTATGGCTACACCTTC
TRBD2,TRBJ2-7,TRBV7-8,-,CASSLGLAGLGQYF,TGTGCCAGCAGCCTCGGACTAGCGGGGCTCGGGCAGTACTTC
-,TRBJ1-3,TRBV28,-,CASSSVNTIYF,TGTGCCAGCAGCTCCGTGAACACCATATATTTT